Listed below are T cell receptor beta chains from one sample, sequenced in a study of blood T cell repertoires in COVID-19. Assay used: immunoSEQ multiplex PCR; TCRdb lists only in-frame clones, some missing. The sample lists fewer than 200,000 clones; 84% were seen once. Sample: PBMCs or T cells enriched from blood (not recorded which). The receptors stem from a woman younger than 45 who had been exposed to COVID-19. CDR3s include the opening cysteine and the closing phenylalanine or tryptophan. Fields, in order: D gene, V gene, J gene, clone size, CDR3 DNA, CDR3 protein. The D gene is left open where the match is weak. A row's size may be missing; if present it is once, few, many or a size class.

D gene: TRBD2
V gene: TRBV20-1
J gene: TRBJ2-2
clone size: .
CDR3 DNA: TGCAGTGCTAGTGCAGAGCGGGGGTTCACCGGGGAGCTGTTTTTT
CDR3 protein: CSASAERGFTGELFF

D gene: TRBD1
V gene: TRBV2
J gene: TRBJ2-2
clone size: .
CDR3 DNA: TGTGCCAGCAGGCGGACAGGGAGGACCGGGGAGCTGTTTTTT
CDR3 protein: CASRRTGRTGELFF

D gene: .
V gene: TRBV7-3
J gene: TRBJ2-7
clone size: .
CDR3 DNA: TGTGCCAGCAGCTTCCGGGACACCCCTTACTACGAGCAGTACTTC
CDR3 protein: CASSFRDTPYYEQYF

D gene: TRBD1
V gene: TRBV2
J gene: TRBJ1-2
clone size: .
CDR3 DNA: TGTGCCGGGAGTTACTTAGGGGGCTCTGGCTACACCTTC
CDR3 protein: CAGSYLGGSGYTF

D gene: .
V gene: TRBV19
J gene: TRBJ2-7
clone size: .
CDR3 DNA: TGTGCCAGTAGCCCCGGCCCAGGGAACACCTACGAGCAGTACTTC
CDR3 protein: CASSPGPGNTYEQYF

D gene: TRBD1
V gene: TRBV7-3
J gene: TRBJ1-2
clone size: once
CDR3 DNA: TGTGCCAGCAGCTCGCTTGACAGGGGCCACTATGGCTACACCTTC
CDR3 protein: CASSSLDRGHYGYTF

D gene: TRBD1
V gene: TRBV10-1
J gene: TRBJ2-5
clone size: .
CDR3 DNA: TGCGCCAGCACCGGGACAGGAGAGACCCAGTACTTC
CDR3 protein: CASTGTGETQYF

D gene: .
V gene: TRBV29-1
J gene: TRBJ2-7
clone size: .
CDR3 DNA: TGCAGCGTTGAAGAAGAGGACAGAGGCTACGAGCAGTACTTC
CDR3 protein: CSVEEEDRGYEQYF

D gene: .
V gene: TRBV4-1
J gene: TRBJ1-2
clone size: .
CDR3 DNA: TGCGCCAGCAGCCAACCCGACAGCGAGAACTATGGCTACACCTTC
CDR3 protein: CASSQPDSENYGYTF

D gene: TRBD2
V gene: TRBV28
J gene: TRBJ2-1
clone size: .
CDR3 DNA: TGTGCCACCGAAGGGCCCGGCGGGGGTAGTCTCGATGAGCAGTTCTTC
CDR3 protein: CATEGPGGGSLDEQFF

D gene: TRBD2
V gene: TRBV2
J gene: TRBJ2-3
clone size: .
CDR3 DNA: TGTGCCAGCATAGCGGGGGCGTCGGGAGATACGCAGTATTTT
CDR3 protein: CASIAGASGDTQYF

D gene: .
V gene: TRBV14
J gene: TRBJ2-1
clone size: .
CDR3 DNA: TGTGCCAGCAGTACAGGGAAGGTTGGCAATGAGCAGTTCTTC
CDR3 protein: CASSTGKVGNEQFF

D gene: TRBD2
V gene: TRBV20-1
J gene: TRBJ2-7
clone size: once
CDR3 DNA: TGCAGTGCAGGGACTACCTACGAGCAGTACTTC
CDR3 protein: CSAGTTYEQYF

D gene: TRBD2
V gene: TRBV5-6
J gene: TRBJ2-1
clone size: .
CDR3 DNA: TGTGCCAGCAGCTTGTTACTAGCGGGGGACAATGAGCAGTTCTTC
CDR3 protein: CASSLLLAGDNEQFF

D gene: .
V gene: TRBV3-1/TRBV3-2
J gene: TRBJ1-1
clone size: .
CDR3 DNA: TGTGCCAGCAGCCTAAACAGGGAAACTGAAGCTTTCTTT
CDR3 protein: CASSLNRETEAFF

D gene: .
V gene: TRBV7-6
J gene: TRBJ2-5
clone size: .
CDR3 DNA: TGTGCCAGCAGCGCTTTTCGGACTGGAGGGAGACCCCAGTACTTC
CDR3 protein: CASSAFRTGGRPQYF

D gene: TRBD1
V gene: TRBV7-3
J gene: TRBJ2-7
clone size: .
CDR3 DNA: TGTGCCAGCAGCTTAACACCGGGACAGCCGTACGAGCAGTACTTC
CDR3 protein: CASSLTPGQPYEQYF

D gene: .
V gene: TRBV25-1
J gene: TRBJ2-3
clone size: .
CDR3 DNA: TGTGCCAGCAAGGGAACAGGGTCTACAGATACGCAGTATTTT
CDR3 protein: CASKGTGSTDTQYF

D gene: .
V gene: TRBV30
J gene: TRBJ1-1
clone size: .
CDR3 DNA: TGTGCCTGGAGTGTCACGGGGTCCACTGAAGCTTTCTTT
CDR3 protein: CAWSVTGSTEAFF

D gene: .
V gene: TRBV6-6
J gene: TRBJ1-2
clone size: once
CDR3 DNA: TGTGCCAGCAGTTTTAGTCTTGCTAACTATGGCTACACCTTC
CDR3 protein: CASSFSLANYGYTF

D gene: .
V gene: TRBV6-6
J gene: TRBJ1-2
clone size: .
CDR3 DNA: TGTGCCAGCAGATCCAGGGTGAACTATGGCTACACCTTC
CDR3 protein: CASRSRVNYGYTF

D gene: .
V gene: TRBV18
J gene: TRBJ1-1
clone size: .
CDR3 DNA: TGTGCCAGCTCACCACAACAGGGTTCAACGGGGAACACTGAAGCTTTCTTT
CDR3 protein: CASSPQQGSTGNTEAFF